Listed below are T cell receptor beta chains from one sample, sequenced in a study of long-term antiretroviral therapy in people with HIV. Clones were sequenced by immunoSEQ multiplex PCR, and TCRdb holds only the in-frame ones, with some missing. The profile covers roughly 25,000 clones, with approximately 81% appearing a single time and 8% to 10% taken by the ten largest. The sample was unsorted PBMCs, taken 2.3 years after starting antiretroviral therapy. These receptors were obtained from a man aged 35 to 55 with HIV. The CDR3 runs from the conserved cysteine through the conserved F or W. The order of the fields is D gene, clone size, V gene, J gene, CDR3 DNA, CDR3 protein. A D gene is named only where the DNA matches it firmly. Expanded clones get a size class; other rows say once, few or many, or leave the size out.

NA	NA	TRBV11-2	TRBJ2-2	TGTGCCAGCAGCTTAGTAGTGAACACCGGGGAGCTGTTTTTT	CASSLVVNTGELFF
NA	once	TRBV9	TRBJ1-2	TGTGCCAGCAGCGTCGGGACCGGGTCCGGCTACACCTTC	CASSVGTGSGYTF
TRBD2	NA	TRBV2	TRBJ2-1	TGTGCCAGCCGGGGACTAGCGGGCAATGAGCAGTTCTTC	CASRGLAGNEQFF
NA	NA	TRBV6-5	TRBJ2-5	TGTGCCAGCTCACCGGAGACAGAAGAGACCCAGTACTTC	CASSPETEETQYF
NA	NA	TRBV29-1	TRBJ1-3	TGCAGCGTTGATATTGGGGGAAACACCATATATTTT	CSVDIGGNTIYF
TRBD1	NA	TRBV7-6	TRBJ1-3	TGTGCCAGCAGCCTGGGACTAGGGACAGGGTCTGGAAACACCATATATTTT	CASSLGLGTGSGNTIYF
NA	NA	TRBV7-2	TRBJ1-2	TGTGCCAGCAGGCCCACCGATCACTATGGCTACACCTTC	CASRPTDHYGYTF
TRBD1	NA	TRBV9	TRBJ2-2	TGTGCCAGCAGCGTAGTCGCGGGACAGGCGAACACCGGGGAGCTGTTTTTT	CASSVVAGQANTGELFF
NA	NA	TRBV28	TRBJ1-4	TGTGCCAGCAGTTTATCGGGGGTGTATAATGAAAAACTGTTTTTT	CASSLSGVYNEKLFF
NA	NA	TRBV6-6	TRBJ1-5	TGTGCCAGCAGTTACTCGAGCGGGACTAGCAATCAGCCCCAGCATTTT	CASSYSSGTSNQPQHF
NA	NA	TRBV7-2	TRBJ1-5	TGTGCCAGCAGCCCACCAGGGTTCCAGCCCCAGCATTTT	CASSPPGFQPQHF
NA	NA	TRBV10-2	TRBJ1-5	TGCGCCAGCAGTGAGAGGGATCATTATCAGCCCCAGCATTTT	CASSERDHYQPQHF
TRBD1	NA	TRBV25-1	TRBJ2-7	TGTGCCAGCAGTGAAGTTAGTCCGGGGACAGGGGCCTACGAGCAGTACTTC	CASSEVSPGTGAYEQYF
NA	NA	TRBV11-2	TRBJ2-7	TGTGCCAGCAGCTTATCTCCCGGGTCCTACGAGCAGTACTTC	CASSLSPGSYEQYF
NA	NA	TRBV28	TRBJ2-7	TGTGCCAGCTGGACAACCCACTACGAGCAGTACTTC	CASWTTHYEQYF
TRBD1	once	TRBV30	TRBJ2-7	TGTGCCTGGAGTAGGACAGGAGCCTACGAGCAGTACTTC	CAWSRTGAYEQYF
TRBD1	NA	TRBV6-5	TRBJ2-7	TGTGCCAGCAATCCACAGGGGGCTGGTATCTACGAGCAGTACTTC	CASNPQGAGIYEQYF
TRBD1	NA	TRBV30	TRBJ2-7	TGTGCCTGGAGTGAGGGACAGGGGGCATACGAGCAGTACTTC	CAWSEGQGAYEQYF
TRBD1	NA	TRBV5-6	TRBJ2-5	TGTGCCAGCAGCTTGGGGACAGGGGCCCAAGAGACCCAGTACTTC	CASSLGTGAQETQYF
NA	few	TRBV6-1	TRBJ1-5	TGTGCCAGCAGTGAAGCCGGGGGCTTCGATCAGCCCCAGCATTTT	CASSEAGGFDQPQHF
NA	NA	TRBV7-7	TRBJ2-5	TGTGCCAGCAGCTTATATAGACACCCGGAAGAGACCCAGTACTTC	CASSLYRHPEETQYF
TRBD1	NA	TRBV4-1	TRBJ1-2	TGCGCCAGCAGCCCCGGGACAGGAAGTCACACCTTC	CASSPGTGSHTF
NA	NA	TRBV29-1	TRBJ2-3	TGCAGCGTACATAGGACTCTCACAGATACGCAGTATTTT	CSVHRTLTDTQYF
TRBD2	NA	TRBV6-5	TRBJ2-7	TGTGCCAGCAGTTACTCTCGACTAGCGGGCCCCTACGAGCAGTACTTC	CASSYSRLAGPYEQYF
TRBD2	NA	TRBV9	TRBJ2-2	TGTGCCAGCAGCGTAAGTGTCCTAGCGGCCACCGGGGAGCTGTTTTTT	CASSVSVLAATGELFF
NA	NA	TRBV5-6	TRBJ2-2	TGTGCCAGCAGCTTGGTCGACACCGGGGAGCTGTTTTTT	CASSLVDTGELFF
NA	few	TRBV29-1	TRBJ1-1	TGCAGCATTAAAACAGGAAACACTGAAGCTTTCTTT	CSIKTGNTEAFF
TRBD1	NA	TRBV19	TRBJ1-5	TGTGCCAGTAGTTCACTAAGGGGACAGGGGGCTAGGAATAGCAATCAGCCCCAGCATTTT	CASSSLRGQGARNSNQPQHF
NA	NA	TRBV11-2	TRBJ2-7	TGTGCCAGCAGCTGGGACCCAGGGGAGCAGTACTTC	CASSWDPGEQYF
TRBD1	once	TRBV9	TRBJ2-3	TGTGCCAGCAGCGTAGGACAGGGCTTTCTCTCTAGCACAGATACGCAGTATTTT	CASSVGQGFLSSTDTQYF
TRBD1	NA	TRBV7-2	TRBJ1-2	TGTGCCAGCAGCTTAGCCCCACGACAGGGTGGCTACACCTTC	CASSLAPRQGGYTF
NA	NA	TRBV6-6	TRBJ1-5	TGTGCCAGCAGTTATGGGAGTAGCAATCAGCCCCAGCATTTT	CASSYGSSNQPQHF
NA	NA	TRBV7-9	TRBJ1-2	TGTGCCAGCAGCACACCAGGGACTTCCCCCCTCTATGGCTACACCTTC	CASSTPGTSPLYGYTF
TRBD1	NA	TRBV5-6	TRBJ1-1	TGTGCCAGCAGCGTGCCGGGACAGGGGAACACTGAAGCTTTCTTT	CASSVPGQGNTEAFF
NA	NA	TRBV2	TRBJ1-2	TGTGCCAGCAGTGAAGCGATGTGGGGGGGTAACTATGGCTACACCTTC	CASSEAMWGGNYGYTF
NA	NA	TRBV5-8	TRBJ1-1	TGTGCCAGCAGCTGGCTGGGGACCGGCACTGAAGCTTTCTTT	CASSWLGTGTEAFF